The 16 T cell receptor beta chains reported below all come from one sample, sequenced in a study of cytomegalovirus exposure and HLA in healthy donors. PCR employed 60 Vbeta and 13 Jbeta primers. Sequencing was performed with immunoSEQ multiplex PCR; in TCRdb, only in-frame clones are kept and a portion is missing. The top ten hold 0.55% to 0.8% of the sample, which has roughly 140,000 clones, roughly 85% seen once. Input material: PBMCs. Receptors originate from a male donor in good health and CMV-seronegative.

The V call is TRBV5-1, the J call TRBJ1-1, with D possibly matching TRBD1 (6 bases). Germline values: CDR1 SGHRS, CDR2 YFSETQ. CDR3 size: 16 residues. V gave up 4 bases and J gave up 1 base, with 17 bases separating them. In DNA, the CDR3 is TGCGCCAGCAGCCAAAGAGGGACACCGACGAACACTGAAGCTTTCTTT. Its translation is CASSQRGTPTNTEAFF.

The genes are TRBV5-1 and TRBJ2-3; TRBD2 aligns across 7 bases. With 0 bases clipped from V and 5 bases from J, the junction kept 3 bases outside the gene matches. CDR3 length: 14 residues. Germline V gene data show CDR1 as SGHRS and CDR2 as YFSETQ. The CDR3 DNA follows: TGCGCCAGCAGCTTGGGCGGGAGCGAAGATACGCAGTATTTT. Protein sequence: CASSLGGSEDTQYF. Full variable domain (rest looked up from reference TRBV5-1 and TRBJ2-3): KAGVTQTPRYLIKTRGQQVTLSCSPISGHRSVSWYQQTPGQGLQFLFEYFSETQRNKGNFPGRFSGRQFSNSRSEMNVSTLELGDSALYLCASSLGGSEDTQYFGPGTRLTVL.

This rearrangement joins TRBV7-9 to TRBJ2-3; TRBD2 agrees at 8 bases. The CDR3 is 16 amino acids. CDR1 SEHNR and CDR2 FQNEAQ come from the germline V gene (reference sequence). J gave up 2 bases and V 2 bases, and 6 bases lay outside the gene matches. CDR3 protein: CASSLFLAGDTDTQYF. Here the CDR3 DNA reads TGTGCCAGCAGCTTATTCCTAGCGGGCGACACAGATACGCAGTATTTT.

This chain connects TRBV6-5 to TRBJ2-7, with a weak D call TRBD1 (6 bases). The V gene's germline CDR1 is MNHEY and CDR2 SVGAGI. The CDR3 runs to 14 residues. Trimming pared 0 bases from V and 2 bases from J, leaving 8 bases between. CDR3 in amino acids: CASSYSTGTYEQYF. The CDR3 nucleotides are TGTGCCAGCAGTTACTCGACAGGAACCTACGAGCAGTACTTC.

The chain recombines TRBV10-3 with TRBJ1-2; 10 nucleotides align to TRBD1. J lost 4 bases, V lost 6 bases, and 5 bases had no gene match. This CDR3 spans 14 amino acids. Germline V lookup: CDR1 ENHRY, CDR2 SYGVKD. The DNA of the CDR3 is TGTGCCATCAGCGGGGACAGGGGATCCTATGGCTACACCTTC. This encodes CAISGDRGSYGYTF.

This rearrangement joins TRBV19 to TRBJ1-1; D remains ambiguous. CDR1 LNHDA and CDR2 SQIVND come from the germline V gene (reference sequence). Trimming pared 6 bases from V and 0 bases from J, leaving 17 bases between. The CDR3 spans 16 residues. CDR3 coding DNA: TGTGCCAGTAGCCGAATGGGGAGGACGGTGAACACTGAAGCTTTCTTT. It specifies CASSRMGRTVNTEAFF.

V gene TRBV18 combines with J gene TRBJ1-6; tentatively, D is TRBD1 (6 bases). V was shortened by 3 bases and J by 7 bases, with 13 bases between the two germline ends. The V gene's germline CDR1 is KGHSH and CDR2 LQKENI. The CDR3 covers 15 residues. The CDR3 nucleotides are TGTGCCAGCTCACCCAACGACAGGCCGAATTCACCCCTCCACTTT. This encodes CASSPNDRPNSPLHF.

The chain carries TRBV9 and TRBJ2-5; TRBD2 aligns across 9 bases. CDR3 length equals 15 residues. Unmatched junction bases numbered 10, after V lost 3 bases and J lost 7 bases. The V gene's germline CDR1 is SGDLS and CDR2 YYNGEE. In nucleotides, the CDR3 is TGTGCCAGCAGCGAGGGGGGGCTAGCGGGAAGGACCCAGTACTTC. Its translation is CASSEGGLAGRTQYF. Using reference TRBV9 and TRBJ2-5 for the parts outside the CDR3, the full variable domain is DSGVTQTPKHLITATGQRVTLRCSPRSGDLSVYWYQQSLDQGLQFLIQYYNGEERAKGNILERFSAQQFPDLHSELNLSSLELGDSALYFCASSEGGLAGRTQYFGPGTRLLVL.

The genes are TRBV28 and TRBJ1-2; D ambiguous. Germline CDR1 reads MDHEN; CDR2 reads SYDVKM. This CDR3 has 14 amino acids. V was cut by 3 bases and J by 5 bases, with 13 bases left in between. The CDR3 nucleotides are TGTGCCAGCAGTTTGTGGCATCGAGGATATGGCTACACCTTC. It translates to CASSLWHRGYGYTF.

The chain combines TRBV19 with TRBJ2-7; D not certain. V lost 3 bases and J lost 4, with 10 bases in between. Per germline, CDR1 LNHDA and CDR2 SQIVND (reference sequence). The CDR3 runs 13 residues. The DNA for the CDR3 is TGTGCCAGTAGTATCCTCCTTGAGTACGAGCAGTACTTC. This translates into CASSILLEYEQYF.

V usage is TRBV2 and J usage is TRBJ2-7, with 13 bases identical to TRBD2. After removal of 6 bases from V and 6 bases from J, the junction contained 8 bases not matched to a gene. Germline CDR1 is SNHLY and CDR2 is FYNNEI. CDR3 length equals 15 residues. The CDR3 here is CASRGTSGISGEQYF. CDR3 nucleotides: TGTGCCAGCAGGGGGACTAGCGGGATCTCCGGCGAGCAGTACTTC.

This sequence joins TRBV18 and TRBJ1-3; D call uncertain. The CDR3 totals 17 residues. V was clipped by 3 bases and J by 1 base, with 16 bases between them. CDR1 KGHSH and CDR2 LQKENI come from the germline V gene. The CDR3 region has the DNA TGTGCCAGCTCACCCTTATCGGTCCCGGGGTCTGGAAACACCATATATTTT. As protein: CASSPLSVPGSGNTIYF.

CDR3 region: CAIRAGDSNQPQHF. As DNA, the CDR3 is TGTGCCATCAGGGCCGGGGATAGCAATCAGCCCCAGCATTTT. The chain employs TRBV10-3 and TRBJ1-5; D is uncertain. The CDR3 length is 14 residues. The germline CDR1 and CDR2 sequences are ENHRY and SYGVKD. The V end was cut by 6 bases, the J end by 0 bases, with 9 bases between.

This rearrangement joins TRBV7-9 to TRBJ2-7; D is possibly TRBD2 (5 bases). CDR3 length: 13 amino acids. V dropped 6 bases and J dropped 5 bases, with 14 bases sitting between them. Germline lookup yields CDR1 SEHNR and CDR2 FQNEAQ (reference sequence). CDR3 amino acids: CASSFRGSDEQYF. The CDR3 nucleotides are TGTGCCAGCAGTTTCCGGGGTTCCGACGAGCAGTACTTC.

The chain uses TRBV30 and TRBJ1-1; tentatively, D is TRBD1 (5 bases). The CDR3 sequence is 11 residues long. CDR1 and CDR2 from the germline V gene are GTSNPN and SVGIG (reference sequence). Trimming stripped 5 bases from V and 11 bases from J, with 15 bases between. The CDR3 DNA reads TGTGCCTGGGACTCGGGGGGTTTGGCTTTCTTT. Translated, it gives CAWDSGGLAFF.

The table lists this clone with a few counts. The J gene is TRBJ2-1, the V gene TRBV20-1; tentative D call: TRBD2 (5 bases). Germline CDR1 is DFQATT and CDR2 is SNEGSKA (reference sequence). The CDR3 length is 11 residues. V shed 8 bases and J shed 8 bases, with 13 bases lying between them. The chain's CDR3 is CSIRAADEQFF. CDR3 in DNA: TGCAGTATAAGAGCGGCTGATGAGCAGTTCTTC.